What follows describes a single T cell receptor beta chain. This clone was detected only a few times. Its cognate antigen has yet to be identified. Nothing much larger sits one base from this clone, and base qualities are not available. The receptor library was made with the immunoSEQ multiplex PCR assay. The multiplex PCR relied on a mix of 60 forward primers for TCR Vbeta segments and 13 reverse primers for TCR Jbeta segments. Amplification of the CDR3 region of rearranged TCR beta genes was performed with a multiplex PCR assay on genomic DNA. The amplified TCR beta libraries were sequenced on the Illumina HiSeq System as 87-base-pair reads. In the authors' own workflow: Across the roughly 640 repertoires, a later analysis counted 60 million to 90 million unique TCR beta chains, around 10 million of which were shared by at least two donors. To remove PCR and sequencing errors, raw reads were error-corrected and collapsed into unique sequences using a nearest-neighbor algorithm that merged closely related sequences. Alignment of CDR3 sequences to IMGT reference sequences was used to assign V, D and J gene segments. For a sequence to be retained, a match of at least six nucleotides was required to both a V gene segment and a J gene segment. Rearrangements were classified as productive when the CDR3 lacked stop codons and remained in frame with V and J, and all other rearrangements were classified as non-productive. CDR3 was defined according to IMGT convention as the region running from the second conserved V-encoded cysteine to the conserved J-encoded phenylalanine. The earlier analysis of approximately 590 of the donors excluded any sequence lacking an unambiguous match to a single V gene segment. In an earlier analysis of several hundred of the donors, V segments were called functional above 56.7% productive rearrangements and were called segregating when the between-donor standard deviation exceeded 5%. A statistical classification framework was developed to diagnose cytomegalovirus status using the catalog of TCR beta chain sequences. A later analysis assigned V and J genes by comparing TCR nucleotide sequences with IMGT/GENE-DB human TR gene sequences. In a later analysis, CDR3 sequences and most-parsimonious VDJ recombination scenarios were assigned using the TCRdist pipeline. In a later analysis, each TCR beta chain was defined by its CDR3 amino acid sequence together with its V-gene family, and reads lacking a unique V-gene family were excluded. A later analysis removed roughly 590 highly shared, low-generation-probability nucleotide sequences to deal with suspected cross-contamination and a sequencing artifact. In a later analysis, a clonal expansion index was calculated for each public chain from normalized within-repertoire ranks of inferred template counts. In a later analysis, generation probabilities were computed with a VDJ recombination model fitted to out-of-frame rearrangements, and the resulting probabilities were checked against IGoR. Hypergeometric tests were used in a later analysis to score TCR-TCR, TCR-HLA and TCR-CMV co-occurrence, with a repertoire-size bias correction applied to the TCR pairs. False discovery rates were estimated in a later analysis by permuting HLA or CMV assignments 20 times. In a later analysis, co-occurring TCRs were grouped using DBSCAN, and TCRdist sequence similarity was added for clustering within HLA-allele-positive subsets. Repertoires with fewer than 30,000 or more than 120,000 public chains, plus five repertoires with anomalous nucleotide sharing, were excluded from co-occurrence clustering. This is the immuneACCESS table as TCRdb keeps it, with only in-frame sequences that have V and J called. A part of the clones is gone; compared with another copy, unresolved V genes explain less than half, and the rest is unexplained. Clone size and V and J calls were adopted from that table, with D and trimming inferred from the DNA. Recorded for this sample are some 210,000 clones; more than 75% of them occurred a single time. The ten largest clones represent 3% to 4% of the sample.

These data come from a study of cytomegalovirus exposure and HLA in healthy donors (dated by TCRdb to 2015 to 2018). Study-level background: According to an earlier analysis of 550 to 700 of the donors, 150 million to 200 million T cells yielded 117 million unique TCR beta sequences and less than 300 Gb of sequence data. Roughly 5 DR-DQ haplotypes were handled as single units for association and clustering, since linkage in the cohort was strong. In addition to the first cohort of several hundred subjects, a separate validation cohort of under 150 different subjects was used. Among about 390 genotyped donors of the cohort, an average of approximately 230,000 unique TCR beta nucleotide sequences were sequenced per donor, roughly 20% of them non-productive. HLA typing included class I and class II loci at four-digit resolution. To predict cytomegalovirus infection status, the study brought together high-throughput TCR immunosequencing, statistical association of individual TCRs with disease status, and machine learning. Typing coverage varied by locus: roughly 620-640 donors for A, B, C, DRB1 and DQB1; approximately 500 for DQA1; more than 600 for DPA1; more than 450 for DPB1. Every repertoire in the discovery cohort had been generated on one and the same sequencing platform. Rather than drawing on any new phenotypic data, the later analysis identified candidate immune exposures from TCR beta sequences and the way those sequences occurred across donors. The study was designed to test whether signatures of past pathogen exposure could be identified by cataloging public T cell receptors. To study patterns of TCR occurrence, a later analysis re-analyzed previously published TCR beta repertoires from around 670 donors and added high-resolution HLA genotyping. Around 320 gigabases of sequencing data and approximately 85 million unique TCR sequences were included in an early release covering 550 to 650 HLA-typed donors. Alongside the repertoire data, information on donor age, sex, ethnicity and CMV serostatus was compiled. The study profiled the T cell repertoires of approximately 700 subjects by immunosequencing and related them to cytomegalovirus serostatus. In a later genetic analysis, genome-wide SNP genotypes for about 65% of the 666 donors were used, and that subset was treated as a discovery cohort. Among the roughly 380 genotyped donors, around 81% belonged to the genetic ancestry cluster associated with self-reported Caucasian donors. To decide whether each TCR beta V gene segment behaved as functional or pseudogenic, an earlier analysis of some 580 of the donors relied on high-throughput TCR beta sequencing.

Results and caveats for the whole study, not just this receptor: Cytomegalovirus status was reported to be diagnosed by the classifier with high specificity and sensitivity in both the original and validation cohorts. The presence/absence analyses assumed that sequencing depth was roughly uniform across donors, and that assumption may not be true. The sequencing pipeline was judged likely to have produced a cluster of highly shared sequence variants as a technical artifact. The earlier analysis of about 600 of the donors excluded roughly 17 rarely observed V segments, including chromosome 9 orphons, because counts were too low. A further reported finding was that TCR beta sequences accurately predicted the HLA-A and HLA-B alleles for most subjects in the first cohort. According to a later analysis, most CMV-associated TCR beta chains appeared to be HLA-restricted, and the HLA associations seemed to be driven largely by CMV exposure. Linkage disequilibrium might explain the correlated functional status among segregating V segments, but an unknown experimental factor could not be ruled out. A few of the identified cytomegalovirus-associated TCR beta chains were confirmed in vitro to be specific for cytomegalovirus antigens. For the cohort, immune exposure information was limited to CMV serostatus. Most TCR sequences were seen in very few donors, while some public TCRs were found in many individuals. At a false discovery rate of 0.05, a later analysis linked approximately 18,000 TCR beta sequences to specific HLA alleles. According to the authors, the approach could potentially be generalized to other disease states and immunological phenotypes. In a later analysis, TCR association rates were found to vary across HLA loci, with the most associated TCRs seen for DRB1 alleles and the fewest for HLA-C alleles. Because some donors lacked HLA typing at each locus, the association tests relied only on the typed subset. When HLA alleles, especially DR and DQ, strongly co-occurred, TCR associations were difficult to assign to individual alleles. The study listed 150 to 200 TCR beta chains as associated with cytomegalovirus. In a later analysis, several top co-occurrence clusters were reported to appear linked to parvovirus B19, influenza, CMV and Epstein-Barr virus. An association between a missense DCLRE1C variant and V-gene and J-gene trimming of TCR beta chains was found in a later genetic analysis and replicated in an independent cohort. In a later genetic analysis, fewer N-insertions in productive TCRs were reported among donors in an Asian-associated ancestry cluster than the roughly 700-donor mean. In an earlier analysis of more than 450 of the donors, most TCR beta V segments were observed in productive rearrangements about 87% or about 30% of the time, broadly matching IMGT annotations. This cohort had only TCR beta chains sequenced, and the lack of alpha or paired-chain data limited which features could be detected. In a later analysis, HLA-associated TCR beta chains were found to be more clonally expanded and to have lower generation probabilities than equally common non-associated chains.

In total, approximately 700 healthy bone marrow donors made up the cohort. All cohort members were sampled while nominally healthy, although unrecorded immune exposures were likely present. The donor tested CMV seronegative, placing the donor among the 350 or so seronegative members of the cohort. A peripheral blood sample was collected from each donor, and TCR beta sequencing was performed on peripheral blood mononuclear cells. The Qiagen DNeasy Blood Extraction Kit was used to extract genomic DNA from the blood cell samples. The clonotype comes from a male donor in good health and CMV-seronegative. The source material was PBMCs.

In nucleotides, the sequence is TGTGCTCATGCCGGACAGGGGGCGGGTGAAAAACTGTTTTTT. Its translation reads: CAHAGQGAGEKLFF. The chain couples TRBV6-1 to TRBJ1-4; 11 middle bases align to TRBD1. Inclusive of the bounding cysteine and phenylalanine, the CDR3 is 14 residues long. The kept DNA is CDR3 alone, 42 bases in frame from the first base. Sequences MNHNS (CDR1) and SASEGT (CDR2) are obtained from the germline V gene.